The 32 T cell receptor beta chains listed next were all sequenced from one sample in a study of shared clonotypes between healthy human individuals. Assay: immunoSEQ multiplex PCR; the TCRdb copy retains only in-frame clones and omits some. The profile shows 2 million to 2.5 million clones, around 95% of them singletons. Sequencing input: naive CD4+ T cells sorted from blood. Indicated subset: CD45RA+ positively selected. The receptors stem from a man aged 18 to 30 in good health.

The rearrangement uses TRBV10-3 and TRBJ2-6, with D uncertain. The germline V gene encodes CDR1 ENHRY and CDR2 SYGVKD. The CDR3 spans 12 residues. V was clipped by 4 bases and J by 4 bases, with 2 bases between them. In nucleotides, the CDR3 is TGTGCCATCAGTGTCGGGGCCAACGTCCTGACTTTC. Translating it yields CAISVGANVLTF.

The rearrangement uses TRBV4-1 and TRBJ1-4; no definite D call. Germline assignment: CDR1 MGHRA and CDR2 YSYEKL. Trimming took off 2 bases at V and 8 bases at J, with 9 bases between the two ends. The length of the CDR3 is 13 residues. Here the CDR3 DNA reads TGCGCCAGCAGCCAATTAGTGACCGAAAAACTGTTTTTT. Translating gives CASSQLVTEKLFF.

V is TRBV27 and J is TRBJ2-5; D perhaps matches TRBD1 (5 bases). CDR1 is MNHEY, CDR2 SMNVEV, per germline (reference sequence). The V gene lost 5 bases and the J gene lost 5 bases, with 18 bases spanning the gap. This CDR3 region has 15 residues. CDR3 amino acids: CASSTYAQGHETQYF. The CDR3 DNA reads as TGTGCCAGCAGTACCTACGCCCAGGGTCATGAGACCCAGTACTTC.

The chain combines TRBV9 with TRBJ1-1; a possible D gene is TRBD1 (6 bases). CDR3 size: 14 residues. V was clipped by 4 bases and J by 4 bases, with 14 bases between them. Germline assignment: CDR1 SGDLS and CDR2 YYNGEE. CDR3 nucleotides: TGTGCCAGCAGCCCCCTCGGGACATCCACTGAAGCTTTCTTT. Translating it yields CASSPLGTSTEAFF. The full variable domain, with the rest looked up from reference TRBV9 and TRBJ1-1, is DSGVTQTPKHLITATGQRVTLRCSPRSGDLSVYWYQQSLDQGLQFLIQYYNGEERAKGNILERFSAQQFPDLHSELNLSSLELGDSALYFCASSPLGTSTEAFFGQGTRLTVV.

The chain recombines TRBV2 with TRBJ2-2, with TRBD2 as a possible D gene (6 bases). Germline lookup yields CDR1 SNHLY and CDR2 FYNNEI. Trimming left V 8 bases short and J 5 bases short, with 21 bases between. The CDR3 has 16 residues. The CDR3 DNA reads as TGTGCCAGCGTTACCGGGACTTATCTTAAGACCGGGGAGCTGTTTTTT. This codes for CASVTGTYLKTGELFF.

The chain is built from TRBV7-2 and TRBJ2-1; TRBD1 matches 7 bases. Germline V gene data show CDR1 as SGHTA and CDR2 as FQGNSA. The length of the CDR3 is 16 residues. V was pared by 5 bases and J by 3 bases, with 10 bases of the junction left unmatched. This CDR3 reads CASSKLQGIGYNEQFF. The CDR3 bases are TGTGCCAGCAGCAAACTACAGGGGATAGGCTACAATGAGCAGTTCTTC.

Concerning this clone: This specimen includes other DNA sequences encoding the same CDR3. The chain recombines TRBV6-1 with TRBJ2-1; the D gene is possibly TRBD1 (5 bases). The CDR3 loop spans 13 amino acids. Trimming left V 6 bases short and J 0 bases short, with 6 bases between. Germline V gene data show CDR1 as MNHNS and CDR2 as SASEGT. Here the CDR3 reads CASSRDSYNEQFF. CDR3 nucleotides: TGTGCCAGCAGCAGGGACTCCTACAATGAGCAGTTCTTC.

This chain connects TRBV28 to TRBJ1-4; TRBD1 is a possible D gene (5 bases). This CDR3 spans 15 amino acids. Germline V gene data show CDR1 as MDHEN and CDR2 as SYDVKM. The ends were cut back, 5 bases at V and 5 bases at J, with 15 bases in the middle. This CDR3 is CASSPPRGTNEKLFF. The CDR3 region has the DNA TGTGCCAGCAGTCCCCCCCGGGGGACCAATGAAAAACTGTTTTTT.

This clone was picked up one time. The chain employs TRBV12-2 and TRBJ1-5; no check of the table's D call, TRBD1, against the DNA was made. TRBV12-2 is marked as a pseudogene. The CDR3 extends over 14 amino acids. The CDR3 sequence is CASRSQGIKQPQHF. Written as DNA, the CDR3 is TGTGCAAGTCGTTCCCAGGGTATCAAACAGCCCCAGCATTTT.

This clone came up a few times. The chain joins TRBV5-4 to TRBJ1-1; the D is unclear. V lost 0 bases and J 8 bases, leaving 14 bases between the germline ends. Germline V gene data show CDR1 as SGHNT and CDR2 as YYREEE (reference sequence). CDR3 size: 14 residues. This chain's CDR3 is CASSLGSGLQEAFF. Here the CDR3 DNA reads TGTGCCAGCAGCTTGGGCAGCGGTCTACAGGAAGCTTTCTTT.

The CDR3 sequence: CASSLLAGADEQFF. CDR3 DNA sequence: TGTGCCAGCAGCTTACTAGCGGGAGCTGATGAGCAGTTCTTC. The V gene is TRBV7-8, the J gene TRBJ2-1, with 10 positions matching TRBD2. The CDR3 extends over 14 amino acids. The germline CDR1 and CDR2 sequences are SGHVS and FQNEAQ. V shed 2 bases and J 8 bases; nucleotides not matched to a gene: 3.

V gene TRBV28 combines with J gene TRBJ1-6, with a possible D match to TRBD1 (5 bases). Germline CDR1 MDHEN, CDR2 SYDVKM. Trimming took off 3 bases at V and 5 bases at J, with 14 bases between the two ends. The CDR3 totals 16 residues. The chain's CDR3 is CASSFSGTGNNSPLHF. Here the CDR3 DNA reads TGTGCCAGCAGTTTCTCTGGGACGGGAAATAATTCACCCCTCCACTTT.

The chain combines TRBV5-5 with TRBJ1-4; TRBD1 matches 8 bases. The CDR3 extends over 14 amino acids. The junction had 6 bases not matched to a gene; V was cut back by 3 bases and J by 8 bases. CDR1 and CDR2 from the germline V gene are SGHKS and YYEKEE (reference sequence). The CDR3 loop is CASSSGGQDEKLFF. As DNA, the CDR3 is TGTGCCAGCAGCTCGGGGGGACAGGACGAAAAACTGTTTTTT. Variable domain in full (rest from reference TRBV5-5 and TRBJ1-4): DAGVTQSPTHLIKTRGQQVTLRCSPISGHKSVSWYQQVLGQGPQFIFQYYEKEERGRGNFPDRFSARQFPNYSSELNVNALLLGDSALYLCASSSGGQDEKLFFGSGTQLSVL.

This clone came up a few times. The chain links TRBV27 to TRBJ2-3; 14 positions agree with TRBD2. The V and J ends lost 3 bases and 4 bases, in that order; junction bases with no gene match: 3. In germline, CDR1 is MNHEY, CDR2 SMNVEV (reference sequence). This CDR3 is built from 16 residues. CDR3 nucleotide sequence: TGTGCCAGCAGTTTTAGACTAGCGGGAGGGCCAGATACGCAGTATTTT. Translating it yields CASSFRLAGGPDTQYF.

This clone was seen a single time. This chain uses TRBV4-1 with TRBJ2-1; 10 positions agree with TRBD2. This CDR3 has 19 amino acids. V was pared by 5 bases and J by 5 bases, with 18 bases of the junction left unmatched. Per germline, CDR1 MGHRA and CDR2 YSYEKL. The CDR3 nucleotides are TGCGCCAGCAGCGCGAAATCGACTAGCGGGTTAACCCTTAACAATGAGCAGTTCTTC. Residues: CASSAKSTSGLTLNNEQFF.

CDR3 sequence (DNA): TGTGCCATCAGTGAATTAGACAGGGGGGCCTCCTACGAGCAGTACTTC. It encodes CAISELDRGASYEQYF. The chain combines TRBV10-3 with TRBJ2-7; the match to TRBD1 covers 9 bases. Trimming took 3 bases from V and 0 from J; bases not matched to a gene: 6. The CDR3 extends over 16 amino acids. Germline-derived CDR1 and CDR2 are ENHRY and SYGVKD.

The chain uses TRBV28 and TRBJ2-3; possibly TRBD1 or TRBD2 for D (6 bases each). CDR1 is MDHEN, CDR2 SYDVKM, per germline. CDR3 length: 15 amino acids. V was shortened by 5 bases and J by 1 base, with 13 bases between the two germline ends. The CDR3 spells CASSLQGGGTDTQYF. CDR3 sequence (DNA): TGTGCCAGCAGTCTACAGGGCGGGGGCACAGATACGCAGTATTTT.

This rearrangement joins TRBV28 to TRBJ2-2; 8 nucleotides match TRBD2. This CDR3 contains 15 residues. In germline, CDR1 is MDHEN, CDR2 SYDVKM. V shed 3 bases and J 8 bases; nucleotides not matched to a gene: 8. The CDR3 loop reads CASSFELAGFGELFF. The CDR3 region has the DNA TGTGCCAGCAGTTTCGAGCTAGCGGGCTTTGGGGAGCTGTTTTTT.

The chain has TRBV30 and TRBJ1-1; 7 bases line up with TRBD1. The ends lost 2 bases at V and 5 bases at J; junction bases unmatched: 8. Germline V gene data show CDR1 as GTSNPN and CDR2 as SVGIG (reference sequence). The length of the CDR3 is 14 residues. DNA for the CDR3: TGTGCCTGGAGTTGGCAGGGGGGCCCGACTGAAGCTTTCTTT. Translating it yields CAWSWQGGPTEAFF.

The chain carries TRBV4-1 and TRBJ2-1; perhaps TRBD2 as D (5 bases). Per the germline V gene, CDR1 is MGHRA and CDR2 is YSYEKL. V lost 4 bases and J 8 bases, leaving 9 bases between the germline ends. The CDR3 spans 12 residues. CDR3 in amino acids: CASSPYGDEQFF. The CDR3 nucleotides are TGCGCCAGCAGCCCCTACGGGGATGAGCAGTTCTTC.

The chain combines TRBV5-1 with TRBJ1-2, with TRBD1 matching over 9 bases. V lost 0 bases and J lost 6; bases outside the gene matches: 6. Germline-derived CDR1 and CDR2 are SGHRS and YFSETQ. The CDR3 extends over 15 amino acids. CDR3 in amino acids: CASSLALTGGNGYTF. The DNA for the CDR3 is TGCGCCAGCAGCTTGGCGCTGACAGGGGGAAATGGCTACACCTTC.

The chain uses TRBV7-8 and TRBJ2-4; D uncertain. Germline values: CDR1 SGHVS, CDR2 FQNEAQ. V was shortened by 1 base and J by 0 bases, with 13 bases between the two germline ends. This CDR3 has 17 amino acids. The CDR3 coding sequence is TGTGCCAGCAGCTTAGAGGCAGCTGCGTTAGCCAAAAACATTCAGTACTTC. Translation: CASSLEAAALAKNIQYF.

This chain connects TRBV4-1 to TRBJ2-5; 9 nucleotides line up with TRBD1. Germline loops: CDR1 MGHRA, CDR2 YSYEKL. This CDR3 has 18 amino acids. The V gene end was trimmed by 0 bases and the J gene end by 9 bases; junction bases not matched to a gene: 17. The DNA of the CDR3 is TGCGCCAGCAGCCAAGAATCGGCCGAGACAGGGGGGAGGATGGCCCAGTACTTC. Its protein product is CASSQESAETGGRMAQYF.

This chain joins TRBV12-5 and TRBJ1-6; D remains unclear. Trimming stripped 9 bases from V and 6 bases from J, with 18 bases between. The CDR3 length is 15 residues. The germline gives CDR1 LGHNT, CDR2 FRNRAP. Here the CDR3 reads CARSVPAGLNSPLHF. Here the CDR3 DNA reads TGTGCTAGGAGTGTTCCCGCGGGTCTTAATTCACCCCTCCACTTT.

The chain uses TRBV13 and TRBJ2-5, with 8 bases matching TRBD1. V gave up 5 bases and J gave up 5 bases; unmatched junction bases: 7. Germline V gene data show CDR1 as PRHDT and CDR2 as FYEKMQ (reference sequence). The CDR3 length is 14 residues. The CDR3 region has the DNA TGTGCCAGCAGCCAAGGACAGGGCCGTGAGACCCAGTACTTC. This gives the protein CASSQGQGRETQYF.

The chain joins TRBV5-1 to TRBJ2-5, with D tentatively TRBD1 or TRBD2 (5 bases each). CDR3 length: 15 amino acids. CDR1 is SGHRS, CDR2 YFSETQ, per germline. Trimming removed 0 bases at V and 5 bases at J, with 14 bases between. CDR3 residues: CASSLAPGSRETQYF. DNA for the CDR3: TGCGCCAGCAGCTTGGCTCCAGGGAGTAGGGAGACCCAGTACTTC.

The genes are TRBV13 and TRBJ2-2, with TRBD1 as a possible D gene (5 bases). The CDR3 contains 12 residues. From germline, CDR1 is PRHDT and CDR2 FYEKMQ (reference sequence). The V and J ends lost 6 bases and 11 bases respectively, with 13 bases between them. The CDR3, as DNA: TGTGCCAGCAGTCAGACAGACGGAGAGCTGTTTTTT. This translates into CASSQTDGELFF.

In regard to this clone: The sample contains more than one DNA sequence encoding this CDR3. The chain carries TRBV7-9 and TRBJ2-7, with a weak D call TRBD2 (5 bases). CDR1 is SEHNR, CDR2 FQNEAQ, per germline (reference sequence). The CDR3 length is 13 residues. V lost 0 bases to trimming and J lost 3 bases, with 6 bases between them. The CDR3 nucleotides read TGTGCCAGCAGCTTAGCGGGAGTCTACGAGCAGTACTTC. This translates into CASSLAGVYEQYF.

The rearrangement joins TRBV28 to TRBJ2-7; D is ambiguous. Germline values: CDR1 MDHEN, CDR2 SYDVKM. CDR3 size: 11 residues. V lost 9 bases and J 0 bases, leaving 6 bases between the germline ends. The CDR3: CASYGSYEQYF. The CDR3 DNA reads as TGTGCCAGTTACGGCTCCTACGAGCAGTACTTC.

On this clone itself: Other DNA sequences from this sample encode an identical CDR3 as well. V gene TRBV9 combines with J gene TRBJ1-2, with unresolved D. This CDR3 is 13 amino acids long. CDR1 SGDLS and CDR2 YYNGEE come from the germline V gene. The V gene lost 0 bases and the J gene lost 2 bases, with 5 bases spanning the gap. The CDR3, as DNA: TGTGCCAGCAGCGTAGACGGGAACTATGGCTACACCTTC. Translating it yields CASSVDGNYGYTF.

CDR3 DNA: TGCAGTGCTAGTTGGACGACGCAGTATTTT. As protein: CSASWTTQYF. The chain employs TRBV20-1 and TRBJ2-3; D gene ambiguous. V shed 3 bases and J shed 9 bases, with 7 bases lying between them. CDR1 and CDR2 (germline): DFQATT, SNEGSKA (reference sequence). This CDR3 has 10 amino acids.

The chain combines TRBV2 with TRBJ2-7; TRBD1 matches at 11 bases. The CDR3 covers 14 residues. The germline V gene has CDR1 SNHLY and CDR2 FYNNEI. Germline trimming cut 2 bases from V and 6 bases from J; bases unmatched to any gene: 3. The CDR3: CASSESGQGGEQYF. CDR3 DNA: TGTGCCAGCAGTGAATCGGGACAGGGGGGCGAGCAGTACTTC.